Below are 3 T cell receptor beta chains sequenced from a single sample in a study of human T cells and chemical hapten exposure. Total RNA extraction was carried out from unfractionated whole blood. From the 5' RACE reads, TCRdb called clonotypes with MiXCR, one entry per CDR3 protein. This sample yields 110,000 or so distinct CDR3 sequences, of which around 20% are seen a single time; approximately 3% belongs to the top ten. The receptor source for this set is a human donor in good health.

V is TRBV30 and J is TRBJ1-2; D is uncertain. Germline V gene data show CDR1 as GTSNPN and CDR2 as SVGIG (reference sequence). Deletions cut 0 bases from V and 3 bases from J, with 8 bases between. There are 13 residues in the CDR3. The CDR3 DNA follows: TGTGCCTGGAGTGTACTGGGCGACTATGGCTACACCTTC. Translating it yields CAWSVLGDYGYTF.

This clonotype was seen a handful of times. The V call is TRBV27, the J call TRBJ2-1, with 11 nucleotides matching TRBD2. V gave up 5 bases and J gave up 0 bases; unmatched junction bases: 12. There are 19 residues in the CDR3. Germline loops: CDR1 MNHEY, CDR2 SMNVEV (reference sequence). The CDR3 spells CASSPRLAGSTSSYNEQFF. The CDR3, as DNA: TGTGCCAGCAGTCCCCGACTAGCGGGGAGCACTAGCTCCTACAATGAGCAGTTCTTC.

This chain links TRBV11-1 with TRBJ2-1, with D perhaps being TRBD1 or TRBD2 (5 bases each). The CDR3 length is 15 residues. The V gene lost 5 bases and the J gene lost 9 bases, with 20 bases spanning the gap. Germline loops: CDR1 SGHAT, CDR2 FQDESV (reference sequence). The CDR3 nucleotides read TGTGCCAGCAGCCTGGCCGGGACCAGCTCCATTGAGCAGTTCTTC. Amino acid sequence: CASSLAGTSSIEQFF. The whole variable domain, filled in from reference TRBV11-1 and TRBJ2-1, reads EAEVAQSPRYKITEKSQAVAFWCDPISGHATLYWYRQILGQGPELLVQFQDESVVDDSQLPKDRFSAERLKGVDSTLKIQPAELGDSAMYLCASSLAGTSSIEQFFGPGTRLTVL.